Shown below are 20 T cell receptor beta chains from a single sample sequenced in a study of monozygotic twins with inflammatory bowel disease. Reprocessing the 5' RACE reads, TCRdb reports a single entry for every CDR3 protein and omits DNA. The data show approximately 110,000 distinct CDR3 sequences, and the top ten clones hold about an eighth. Sequencing input: blood. The receptors originated from a human donor with ulcerative colitis or Crohn's disease, or a healthy co-twin of an affected twin (not recorded which).

The chain links TRBV20-1 to TRBJ2-2. This CDR3 has 14 residues. Per the germline V gene, CDR1 is DFQATT and CDR2 is SNEGSKA (reference sequence). The CDR3 spells CSARSLAGTGELFF.

V gene TRBV5-1 combines with J gene TRBJ1-5. From germline, CDR1 is SGHRS and CDR2 YFSETQ. The CDR3 contains 15 residues. The CDR3 loop is CASSLEGGVNQPQHF.

The gene calls are TRBV28 and TRBJ2-3. This CDR3 spans 15 amino acids. Per germline, CDR1 MDHEN and CDR2 SYDVKM. CDR3 loop: CASSLSKSSTDTQYF.

V usage is TRBV20-1 and J usage is TRBJ1-6; TCRdb's assignment of TRBD1 cannot be checked, as there is no DNA. This CDR3 has 13 amino acids. The germline V gene encodes CDR1 DFQATT and CDR2 SNEGSKA (reference sequence). CDR3: CSALPGADSPLHF.

This chain links TRBV7-9 with TRBJ1-1. This CDR3 has 11 residues. Looked up from germline, CDR1 is SEHNR and CDR2 is FQNEAQ (reference sequence). The CDR3 region is CASSLDTEAFF.

The genes are TRBV28 and TRBJ1-2; TCRdb's D call, TRBD1, is unchecked because there is no DNA. The length of the CDR3 is 13 residues. Germline CDR1 is MDHEN and CDR2 is SYDVKM. Here the CDR3 reads CASSVGTGNGYTF.

CDR3 in amino acids: CASSENAGDYEQYF. The V call is TRBV2, the J call TRBJ2-7; the TCRdb call, TRBD1, lacks DNA for checking. The germline V gene encodes CDR1 SNHLY and CDR2 FYNNEI. This CDR3 is built from 14 residues. The variable domain in full, completed from reference TRBV2 and TRBJ2-7, reads EPEVTQTPSHQVTQMGQEVILRCVPISNHLYFYWYRQILGQKVEFLVSFYNNEISEKSEIFDDQFSVERPDGSNFTLKIRSTKLEDSAMYFCASSENAGDYEQYFGPGTRLTVT.

V and J are TRBV20-1 and TRBJ1-1; TCRdb's D call, TRBD1, is unchecked because there is no DNA. Germline V gene data show CDR1 as DFQATT and CDR2 as SNEGSKA (reference sequence). The CDR3 runs 15 residues. This CDR3 is CSARVLLSGNTEAFF.

The V gene is TRBV5-1, the J gene TRBJ2-1; TCRdb designates TRBD1, a call that cannot be tested without DNA. The CDR3 consists of 16 residues. CDR1 is SGHRS, CDR2 YFSETQ, per germline. This CDR3 reads CASSGQGTGSYNEQFF. The whole variable domain, remainder taken from reference TRBV5-1 and TRBJ2-1, is KAGVTQTPRYLIKTRGQQVTLSCSPISGHRSVSWYQQTPGQGLQFLFEYFSETQRNKGNFPGRFSGRQFSNSRSEMNVSTLELGDSALYLCASSGQGTGSYNEQFFGPGTRLTVL.

This sequence joins TRBV20-1 and TRBJ2-3; TCRdb returns TRBD1, unconfirmable since there is no DNA. This CDR3 is built from 16 residues. The V gene's germline CDR1 is DFQATT and CDR2 SNEGSKA (reference sequence). The CDR3 region is CSALPREWTGVDTQYF.

J is TRBJ1-2 and V is TRBV20-1; TCRdb calls TRBD1, which cannot be checked without DNA. Germline V lookup: CDR1 DFQATT, CDR2 SNEGSKA (reference sequence). The CDR3 consists of 14 residues. The chain's CDR3 is CSSNKGRRRWGYTF.

The rearrangement uses TRBV28 and TRBJ2-1; without DNA, the TCRdb call of TRBD2 cannot be checked. Germline lookup yields CDR1 MDHEN and CDR2 SYDVKM. This CDR3 comprises 19 residues. The CDR3 is CASSLSGLAGPISYNEQFF.

The rearrangement links TRBV7-3 to TRBJ2-1. CDR3 length: 13 amino acids. From germline, CDR1 is SGHTA and CDR2 FQGTGA. This CDR3 reads CASSSRKHNEQFF.

The chain is built from TRBV20-1 and TRBJ1-4; the D call from TCRdb, TRBD1, cannot be confirmed without DNA. The germline V gene has CDR1 DFQATT and CDR2 SNEGSKA (reference sequence). This CDR3 region has 12 residues. Here the CDR3 reads CTVPGTGEKLFF.

V gene TRBV27 combines with J gene TRBJ2-4; absent DNA, TCRdb's TRBD2 call cannot be checked. Germline CDR1 and CDR2: MNHEY and SMNVEV (reference sequence). The CDR3 is 18 amino acids. The CDR3 here is CASSLTASNRVTKNIQYF.

The chain carries TRBV28 and TRBJ2-5; TCRdb's D gene call, TRBD1, goes unchecked for lack of DNA. From germline, CDR1 is MDHEN and CDR2 SYDVKM. CDR3 size: 16 residues. The CDR3 protein is CASSLPGTGAQETQYF.

The chain employs TRBV11-1 and TRBJ1-4. The CDR3 has 14 amino acids. CDR1 and CDR2 (germline): SGHAT, FQDESV (reference sequence). The CDR3 spells CASSWGATNEKLFF.

The rearrangement uses TRBV11-1 and TRBJ1-6; lacking DNA, the TRBD1 call made by TCRdb goes unchecked. The CDR3 has 18 amino acids. Germline assignment: CDR1 SGHAT and CDR2 FQDESV (reference sequence). The CDR3 sequence: CASSLGAGRSPDNTPLHF.

The chain recombines TRBV5-1 with TRBJ1-4. Germline lookup yields CDR1 SGHRS and CDR2 YFSETQ. This CDR3 contains 14 residues. The CDR3 here is CASSLWTGNEKLFF.

The chain has TRBV23-1 and TRBJ2-7; the TCRdb D gene call, TRBD2, has no DNA to confirm it. TRBV23-1 is classed as an ORF, of uncertain function. The CDR3 sequence is 17 residues long. The CDR3 spells CASSQRALGFRYYEQYF.